This is a list of T cell receptor beta chains from one sample in a study of CD8+ T cells in alopecia areata. Measured with immunoSEQ multiplex PCR; TCRdb has only the in-frame clones, and not every one. The sample includes some 110,000 clones, less than 70% of them seen just once. Material for sequencing was CD4+ T cells sorted from blood. All receptors come from a human donor in good health. The CDR3 runs from the conserved cysteine through the conserved F or W. Fields, in order: D gene, clone size, J gene, V gene, CDR3 protein, CDR3 DNA. A D gene is named only where the DNA matches it firmly. Clone size appears in some rows only: once, few, many, or a class for an expanded clone.

>.|.|TRBJ2-7|TRBV5-4
CASSLDYEQYF
TGTGCCAGCAGCTTGGATTACGAGCAGTACTTC
>.|.|TRBJ2-3|TRBV2
CARGGPGTDTQYF
TGTGCAAGGGGGGGCCCGGGCACAGATACGCAGTATTTT
>.|few|TRBJ2-3|TRBV30
CAWSTGPYTDTQYF
TGTGCCTGGAGTACGGGACCGTACACAGATACGCAGTATTTT
>.|.|TRBJ2-5|TRBV30
CAWNRGGETQYF
TGTGCCTGGAACAGGGGGGGAGAGACCCAGTACTTC
>.|.|TRBJ2-4|TRBV29-1
CSVEKSTRGNIQYF
TGCAGCGTTGAAAAGTCAACGAGGGGAAACATTCAGTACTTC
>.|.|TRBJ1-6|TRBV21-1
CASSGQRTPNSPLHF
TGTGCCAGCAGCGGTCAAAGGACTCCAAATTCACCCCTCCACTTT
>TRBD2|.|TRBJ2-3|TRBV4-1
CASSRLAGDPADTQYF
TGCGCCAGCAGTAGGCTAGCGGGGGACCCGGCAGATACGCAGTATTTT
>.|.|TRBJ2-3|TRBV7-9
CASSETGTTDTQYF
TGTGCCAGCAGCGAAACAGGAACCACAGATACGCAGTATTTT
>.|.|TRBJ2-3|TRBV29-1
CSVAQGTDTQYF
TGCAGCGTTGCTCAGGGGACCGATACGCAGTATTTT
>.|.|TRBJ1-1|TRBV5-4
CASMRRESTEAFF
TGTGCCAGCATGAGACGCGAAAGCACTGAAGCCTTCTTT
>TRBD1|few|TRBJ2-7|TRBV11-2
CASSFRTGGAPYEQYF
TGTGCCAGCAGCTTTCGGACAGGGGGCGCCCCCTACGAGCAGTACTTC
>TRBD1|once|TRBJ1-2|TRBV5-4
CASSSMTGGLGYTF
TGTGCCAGCAGCTCGATGACAGGGGGCCTTGGCTACACCTTC
>TRBD2|few|TRBJ2-4|TRBV7-9
CASSSAGGINIQYF
TGTGCCAGCAGCTCTGCGGGGGGGATAAACATTCAGTACTTC
>.|.|TRBJ1-1|TRBV14
CASSQQVTGEAFF
TGTGCCAGCAGCCAGCAGGTGACTGGTGAAGCTTTCTTT
>.|.|TRBJ2-1|TRBV4-2
CASSQAGQYNEQFF
TGTGCCAGCAGCCAAGCAGGACAGTACAATGAGCAGTTCTTC
>.|.|TRBJ1-4|TRBV7-8
CASSLYGAGEKLFF
TGTGCCAGCAGCTTATACGGGGCGGGTGAAAAACTGTTTTTT
>.|.|TRBJ1-1|TRBV28
CASSPTVDTEAFF
TGTGCCAGCAGCCCAACGGTTGACACTGAAGCTTTCTTT
>.|.|TRBJ2-3|TRBV7-2
CASSLPVNTDTQYF
TGTGCCAGCAGCTTACCCGTGAACACAGATACGCAGTATTTT
>TRBD2|.|TRBJ2-5|TRBV5-1
CASSPGGVVETQYF
TGCGCCAGCTCCCCGGGGGGAGTGGTGGAGACCCAGTACTTC
>.|few|TRBJ2-5|TRBV2
CATGAEETQYF
TGTGCCACCGGGGCAGAAGAGACCCAGTACTTC
>.|.|TRBJ2-5|TRBV4-1
CASSQDWAAQRETQYF
TGCGCCAGCAGCCAAGATTGGGCAGCCCAAAGGGAGACCCAGTACTTC
>.|.|TRBJ1-4|TRBV2
CASRTGEKLFF
TGTGCCAGCAGGACGGGCGAAAAACTGTTTTTT
>TRBD2|.|TRBJ2-1|TRBV29-1
CSTPGRSVSNEQFF
TGCAGCACCCCCGGGAGGTCGGTCTCCAATGAGCAGTTCTTC
>.|.|TRBJ2-7|TRBV4-1
CASSQGVLSKYEQYF
TGCGCCAGCAGCCAAGGGGTCCTCTCTAAATACGAGCAGTACTTC
>.|few|TRBJ2-3|TRBV25-1
CATRTVDTQYF
TGTGCCACCAGGACGGTAGATACGCAGTATTTT
>.|.|TRBJ1-2|TRBV7-8
CASSLTPLTGQEGYGYTF
TGTGCCAGCAGCTTAACCCCCCTCACAGGTCAAGAGGGCTATGGCTACACCTTC